The rows below give T cell receptor beta chains drawn from one sample of a study of blood T cell repertoires in COVID-19. Sequencing was performed with immunoSEQ multiplex PCR; in TCRdb, only in-frame clones are kept and a portion is missing. The data show fewer than 300,000 clones, 90% seen once. Input material: PBMCs or T cells enriched from blood (not recorded which). These TCRs come from a young woman who had recovered from COVID-19. The CDR3 runs from the conserved cysteine through the conserved F or W. Fields, in order: J gene, D gene, clone size, V gene, CDR3 protein, CDR3 DNA. The D gene is left open where the match is weak. Some rows mark clone size as missing; the rest say once, few, many or name a class of expanded clone.

j_gene: TRBJ1-5; d_gene: TRBD1; abundance: -; v_gene: TRBV6-5; CDR3aa: CASNQQGSNQPQHF; CDR3nt: TGTGCCAGCAATCAACAGGGGAGCAATCAGCCCCAGCATTTT
j_gene: TRBJ2-1; d_gene: TRBD1; abundance: -; v_gene: TRBV9; CDR3aa: CASSVELVGTGYNEQFF; CDR3nt: TGTGCCAGCAGCGTAGAGTTGGTGGGGACAGGATACAATGAGCAGTTCTTC
j_gene: TRBJ2-7; d_gene: TRBD2; abundance: -; v_gene: TRBV27; CDR3aa: CASSFLGLAGGSYEQYF; CDR3nt: TGTGCCAGCAGTTTCTTAGGACTAGCGGGAGGTTCCTACGAGCAGTACTTC
j_gene: TRBJ1-3; d_gene: -; abundance: once; v_gene: TRBV29-1; CDR3aa: CSALKGFSGNTIYF; CDR3nt: TGCAGCGCCCTAAAGGGGTTCTCTGGAAACACCATATATTTT
j_gene: TRBJ1-2; d_gene: -; abundance: -; v_gene: TRBV10-3; CDR3aa: CAIGEYGYTF; CDR3nt: TGTGCCATCGGGGAGTATGGCTACACCTTC
j_gene: TRBJ1-1; d_gene: TRBD1; abundance: -; v_gene: TRBV5-1; CDR3aa: CASGLYRGSNTEAFF; CDR3nt: TGCGCCAGCGGCCTATACAGGGGGTCGAACACTGAAGCTTTCTTT
j_gene: TRBJ1-5; d_gene: -; abundance: -; v_gene: TRBV11-2; CDR3aa: CASSPTGGSLEPQHF; CDR3nt: TGTGCCAGCAGCCCCACGGGGGGTTCCCTAGAGCCCCAGCATTTT
j_gene: TRBJ2-2; d_gene: TRBD2; abundance: -; v_gene: TRBV10-1; CDR3aa: CASSGGPLAGNGELFF; CDR3nt: TGCGCCAGCAGTGGAGGCCCTCTAGCGGGAAACGGGGAGCTGTTTTTT
j_gene: TRBJ2-1; d_gene: TRBD1; abundance: -; v_gene: TRBV18; CDR3aa: CASSPDRGIYNEQFF; CDR3nt: TGTGCCAGCTCACCGGACAGGGGGATTTACAATGAGCAGTTCTTC
j_gene: TRBJ2-7; d_gene: TRBD2; abundance: -; v_gene: TRBV30; CDR3aa: CAWRGLAGGPVQYF; CDR3nt: TGTGCCTGGAGGGGACTAGCGGGAGGGCCGGTGCAGTACTTC
j_gene: TRBJ2-1; d_gene: TRBD1; abundance: -; v_gene: TRBV19; CDR3aa: CASSIVGIEGASSYNEQFF; CDR3nt: TGTGCCAGTAGTATAGTGGGGATAGAGGGGGCCAGCTCCTACAATGAGCAGTTCTTC
j_gene: TRBJ2-7; d_gene: -; abundance: -; v_gene: TRBV6-5; CDR3aa: CASSYRGGLPYEQYF; CDR3nt: TGTGCCAGCAGTTATAGGGGTGGGCTCCCCTACGAGCAGTACTTC
j_gene: TRBJ2-1; d_gene: -; abundance: -; v_gene: TRBV7-3; CDR3aa: CASSLTVTSSYNEQFF; CDR3nt: TGTGCCAGCAGCTTAACAGTGACTAGCTCCTACAATGAGCAGTTCTTC
j_gene: TRBJ1-1; d_gene: -; abundance: -; v_gene: TRBV19; CDR3aa: CASSIMEGLNTEAFF; CDR3nt: TGTGCCAGTAGTATAATGGAGGGACTGAACACTGAAGCTTTCTTT
j_gene: TRBJ2-5; d_gene: TRBD2; abundance: -; v_gene: TRBV7-2; CDR3aa: CASSTGLEETQYF; CDR3nt: TGTGCCAGCAGCACAGGACTAGAAGAGACCCAGTACTTC
j_gene: TRBJ2-5; d_gene: -; abundance: -; v_gene: TRBV5-1; CDR3aa: CASSLGLKQGTGETQYF; CDR3nt: TGCGCCAGCAGCTTGGGCCTTAAACAGGGCACGGGAGAGACCCAGTACTTC
j_gene: TRBJ1-5; d_gene: -; abundance: -; v_gene: TRBV24-1; CDR3aa: CATSLGGGSSNQPQHF; CDR3nt: TGTGCCACCAGTCTCGGGGGGGGAAGTAGCAATCAGCCCCAGCATTTT
j_gene: TRBJ2-1; d_gene: TRBD1; abundance: -; v_gene: TRBV28; CDR3aa: CASSSPGQGPLRYNEQFF; CDR3nt: TGTGCCAGCAGTTCACCGGGACAGGGCCCTTTACGCTACAATGAGCAGTTCTTC
j_gene: TRBJ2-3; d_gene: TRBD2; abundance: -; v_gene: TRBV7-2; CDR3aa: CASSFAGEVPQIRSNF; CDR3nt: TGTGCCAGCAGCTTCGCGGGAGAAGTTCCACAGATACGCAGTAATTTT
j_gene: TRBJ2-7; d_gene: TRBD2; abundance: -; v_gene: TRBV29-1; CDR3aa: CSVERSGLAYEQYF; CDR3nt: TGCAGCGTTGAAAGGTCTGGACTAGCCTACGAGCAGTACTTC
j_gene: TRBJ2-3; d_gene: TRBD2; abundance: -; v_gene: TRBV30; CDR3aa: CAWRLAGTDTQYF; CDR3nt: TGTGCCTGGAGACTAGCGGGAACAGATACGCAGTATTTT
j_gene: TRBJ2-7; d_gene: TRBD2; abundance: -; v_gene: TRBV9; CDR3aa: CASSVGLAGAGSYEQYF; CDR3nt: TGTGCCAGCAGCGTGGGACTAGCGGGAGCCGGGAGCTACGAGCAGTACTTC
j_gene: TRBJ2-1; d_gene: -; abundance: -; v_gene: TRBV30; CDR3aa: CAWRWRGPGHSYNEQFF; CDR3nt: TGTGCCTGGAGGTGGAGGGGGCCTGGCCACTCCTACAATGAGCAGTTCTTC
j_gene: TRBJ1-6; d_gene: TRBD1; abundance: -; v_gene: TRBV2; CDR3aa: CASSARRRTGPVDNSPLHF; CDR3nt: TGTGCCAGCAGTGCACGCCGTCGGACAGGCCCTGTGGATAATTCACCCCTCCACTTT
j_gene: TRBJ1-3; d_gene: -; abundance: -; v_gene: TRBV28; CDR3aa: CASSFTGAGNTIYF; CDR3nt: TGTGCCAGCAGCTTTACAGGTGCTGGAAACACCATATATTTT
j_gene: TRBJ2-1; d_gene: -; abundance: -; v_gene: TRBV2; CDR3aa: CASSLQGYEQFF; CDR3nt: TGTGCCAGCAGTCTACAGGGCTATGAGCAGTTCTTC
j_gene: TRBJ2-1; d_gene: TRBD1; abundance: -; v_gene: TRBV15; CDR3aa: CATSIQGDEQFF; CDR3nt: TGTGCCACCAGCATACAGGGGGATGAGCAGTTCTTC
j_gene: TRBJ2-7; d_gene: TRBD2; abundance: -; v_gene: TRBV6-2/TRBV6-3; CDR3aa: CASSYSGGAGLSEQYF; CDR3nt: TGTGCCAGCAGTTACTCCGGAGGAGCGGGACTGAGCGAGCAGTACTTC
j_gene: TRBJ2-7; d_gene: TRBD2; abundance: -; v_gene: TRBV5-1; CDR3aa: CASSDNSGRLSYEQYF; CDR3nt: TGCGCCAGCAGTGACAATAGCGGGAGGCTATCCTACGAGCAGTACTTC